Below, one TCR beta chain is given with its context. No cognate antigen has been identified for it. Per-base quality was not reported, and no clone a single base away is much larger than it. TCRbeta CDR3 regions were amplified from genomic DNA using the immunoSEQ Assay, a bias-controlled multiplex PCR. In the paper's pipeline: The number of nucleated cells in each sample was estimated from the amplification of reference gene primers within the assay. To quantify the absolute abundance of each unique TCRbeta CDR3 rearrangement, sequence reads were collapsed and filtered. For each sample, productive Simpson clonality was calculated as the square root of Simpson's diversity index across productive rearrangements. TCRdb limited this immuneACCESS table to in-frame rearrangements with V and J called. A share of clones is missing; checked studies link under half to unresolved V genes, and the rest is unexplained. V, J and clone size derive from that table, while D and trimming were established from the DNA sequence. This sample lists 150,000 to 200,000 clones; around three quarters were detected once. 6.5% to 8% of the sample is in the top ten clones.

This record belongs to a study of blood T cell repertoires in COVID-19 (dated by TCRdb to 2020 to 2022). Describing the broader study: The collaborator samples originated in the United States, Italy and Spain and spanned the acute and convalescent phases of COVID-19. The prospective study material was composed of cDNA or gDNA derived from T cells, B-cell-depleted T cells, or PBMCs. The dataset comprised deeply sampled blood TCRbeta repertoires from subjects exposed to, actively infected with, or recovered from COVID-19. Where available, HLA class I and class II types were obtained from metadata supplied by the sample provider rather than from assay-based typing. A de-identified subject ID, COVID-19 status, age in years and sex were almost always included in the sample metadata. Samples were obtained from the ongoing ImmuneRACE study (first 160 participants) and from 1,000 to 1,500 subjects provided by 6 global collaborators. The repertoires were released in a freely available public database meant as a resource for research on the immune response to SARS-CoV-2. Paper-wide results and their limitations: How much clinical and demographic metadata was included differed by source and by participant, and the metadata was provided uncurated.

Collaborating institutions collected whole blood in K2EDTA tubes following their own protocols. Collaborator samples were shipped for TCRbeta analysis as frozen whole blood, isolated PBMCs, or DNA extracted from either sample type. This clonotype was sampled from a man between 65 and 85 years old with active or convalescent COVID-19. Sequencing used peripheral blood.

The CDR3 protein: CASRRDQTNEKLFF. The DNA sequence is given as TGTGCCAGCAGGCGGGACCAAACTAATGAAAAACTGTTTTTT. The rearrangement combines TRBV2 with TRBJ1-4; TRBD1 might be the D gene, on 5 matching bases. Reading from cysteine to phenylalanine, the CDR3 counts 14 amino acids. The CDR3 DNA has 42 bases and is translated from base 1. The V end loses 6 bases and the J end loses 1 base, and a stretch of 9 bases separates them. CDR1 and CDR2 are read off the germline V gene as SNHLY and FYNNEI.